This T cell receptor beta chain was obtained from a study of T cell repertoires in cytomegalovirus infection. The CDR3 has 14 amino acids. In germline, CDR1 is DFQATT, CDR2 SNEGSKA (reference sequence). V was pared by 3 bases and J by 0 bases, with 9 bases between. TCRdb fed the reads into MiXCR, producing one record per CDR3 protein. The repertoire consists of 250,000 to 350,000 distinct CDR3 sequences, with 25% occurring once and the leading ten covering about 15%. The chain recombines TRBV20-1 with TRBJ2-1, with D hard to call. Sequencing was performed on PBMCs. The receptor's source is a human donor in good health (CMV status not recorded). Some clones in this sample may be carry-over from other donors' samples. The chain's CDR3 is CSASTSSSYNEQFF. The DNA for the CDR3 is TGCAGTGCTAGTACTTCCAGCTCCTACAATGAGCAGTTCTTC.